This TCR beta chain originates from a study of metastatic and nonmetastatic thyroid tumors. The CDR3 totals 16 residues. Germline CDR1 reads DFQATT; CDR2 reads SNEGSKA (reference sequence). With V trimmed by 1 base and J by 8 bases, 10 bases remained unmatched. TCRdb ran MiXCR on the PCR reads. The sample includes thousands of clones, 30% to 35% of them seen just once. Patients underwent thyroid surgery, and none had received any treatment before it. The sequenced sample consisted of adjacent normal tissue. The V call is TRBV20-1, the J call TRBJ2-1; 11 bases are shared with TRBD2. This receptor was identified in a female donor with papillary thyroid cancer or a benign thyroid nodule (not recorded which). Some clones in this sample may be carry-over from other donors' samples. Here the CDR3 DNA reads TGCAGTGCTAGAGCTCATACTAGCGGGAGTTTCGATGAGCAGTTCTTC. This sequence encodes CSARAHTSGSFDEQFF.